A single T cell receptor beta chain is shown here with its context. There is no known antigen for this receptor. No much larger clone exists at a distance of one base, and base qualities are not known. The CDR3 measures 17 amino acids from cysteine to phenylalanine. Here the CDR3 DNA is all that survives: 51 bases in frame from base 1. Via the germline V gene, CDR1 is SGHAT and CDR2 FQNNGV. V loses 2 bases at its end and J loses 8 bases; junction bases beyond the gene matches: 6. The library relied on the immunoSEQ multiplex PCR assay. TCRdb retrieved this table from immuneACCESS and kept in-frame rearrangements only. Not all clones are present; in checked studies, unresolved V genes account for under half, and no reason is known for the remainder. The sample profile shows about 500,000 clones; approximately 78% of them were found once. Around 0.013% of the sample comes from the top ten. The data originate from a study of shared T cell receptors in the human thymus (dated by TCRdb to the early 2020s). Broadly, across the study: The study examined how the human thymus generates shared, self-reactive T-cell receptor alpha chains.

In addition, the sample was reused for a study of human thymus T cells. As the second study states: Donors were immunologically healthy infants undergoing open corrective cardiac surgery for congenital heart defects in Finland. Thymus tissue was obtained as surgical resects removed during corrective cardiac surgery. V and J gene segment usage appeared biased in both thymic and peripheral blood repertoires. The related research found that thymic TCR repertoires overlapped highly between unrelated individuals. The study used roughly 8 infant thymus samples plus four related peripheral blood samples to characterize TCR alpha and beta repertoires. Donor ages ranged from roughly 6 to 250 days, and the cohort comprised over 5 male and a couple of female infants. Thymocytes were released mechanically from tissue and stored at -70 °C as pellets of about 9-32 million cells. Genomic DNA was extracted from frozen cell pellets with a QIAsymphony instrument. Using the immunoSEQ multiplex PCR assay, the TCRB and TCRAD loci were amplified from a standardized quantity of quality-controlled genomic DNA. The V(D)J region was spanned by amplicons of a length sufficient to cover the CDR3 and to identify V and J genes. The commercial immunoSEQ service was used to sequence amplicons on an Illumina platform. Primer bias and sequencing errors were corrected as previously described, and TCRAD and TCRB definitions were based on the IMGT database. immunoSEQ Analyzer 3.0 and VDJTools were used for repertoire analysis, which covered basic statistics, V/J segment usage, diversity estimates, rarefaction and pairwise overlap. Diversity was estimated with Chao1, ChaoE, Efron-Thisted, Shannon and inverse Simpson indices, and also on datasets down-sampled to the smallest sample. Repertoire overlap was determined by strict matching of CDR3 nucleotide sequence, V gene and J gene, and Jaccard-based multidimensional scaling clustering was applied. Thymus samples yielded on average about 810,000 unique TCRB clonotypes, compared with around 91,000 from blood samples.

The sample taken for sequencing was thymocytes. The TCR sequence derives from a boy under three years old with a congenital heart defect. Donor details come from another sample of the same person, matched by shared clones. Recombination connected TRBV11-2 to TRBJ2-1, and TRBD2 matches 16 of the central bases. CDR3 reads: CASSLQFGTSGRDEQFF. The DNA reads TGTGCCAGCAGCTTACAGTTCGGGACTAGCGGGAGGGATGAGCAGTTCTTC.